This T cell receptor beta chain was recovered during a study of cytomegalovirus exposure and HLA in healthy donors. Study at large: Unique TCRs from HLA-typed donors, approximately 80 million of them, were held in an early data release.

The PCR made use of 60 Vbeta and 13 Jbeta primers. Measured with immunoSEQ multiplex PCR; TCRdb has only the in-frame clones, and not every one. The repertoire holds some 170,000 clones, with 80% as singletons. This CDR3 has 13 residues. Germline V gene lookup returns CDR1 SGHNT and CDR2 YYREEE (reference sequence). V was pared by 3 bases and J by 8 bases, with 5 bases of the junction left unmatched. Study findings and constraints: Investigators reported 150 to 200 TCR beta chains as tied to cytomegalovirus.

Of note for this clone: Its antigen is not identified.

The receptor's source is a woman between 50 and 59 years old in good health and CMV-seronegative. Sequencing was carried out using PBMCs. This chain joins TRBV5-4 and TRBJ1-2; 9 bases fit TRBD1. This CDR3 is CASSSQGAYGYTF. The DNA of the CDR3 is TGTGCCAGCAGCTCACAGGGGGCGTACGGCTACACCTTC. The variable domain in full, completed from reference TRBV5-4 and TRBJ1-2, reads ETGVTQSPTHLIKTRGQQVTLRCSSQSGHNTVSWYQQALGQGPQFIFQYYREEENGRGNFPPRFSGLQFPNYSSELNVNALELDDSALYLCASSSQGAYGYTFGSGTRLTVV.